This TCR beta chain emerged from a study of cytomegalovirus exposure and HLA in healthy donors (dated by TCRdb to 2016 to 2017). At the level of the whole study: An earlier analysis of 587 of the donors reported 276 Gb of sequence data and 95 million to 130 million unique TCR beta sequences obtained from roughly 180 million T cells. The T cell repertoires of 666 subjects were profiled by immunosequencing and related to cytomegalovirus serostatus. On average, roughly 240,000 unique TCR beta nucleotide sequences were sequenced per donor among several hundred genotyped donors of the cohort, with 15% to 20% of those sequences being non-productive. All discovery cohort repertoires had been generated using a single sequencing platform. An earlier analysis of approximately 630 of the donors applied high-throughput TCR beta sequencing to assess whether each TCR beta V gene segment acted as functional or pseudogenic. Class I and class II HLA loci were covered by the typing at four-digit resolution. About five DR-DQ haplotypes were treated as single units for association and clustering because of strong linkage in the cohort. Of the approximately 370 genotyped donors, 80% to 90% were placed in the genetic ancestry cluster associated with self-reported Caucasian donors. In a later analysis, previously published TCR beta repertoires from some 640 donors were re-analyzed and high-resolution HLA genotyping was added so that TCR occurrence patterns could be studied. An early release that covered approximately 600 HLA-typed donors contained 300 to 350 gigabases of sequencing data and tens of millions of unique TCR sequences. The study was designed to test whether signatures of past pathogen exposure could be identified by cataloging public T cell receptors. A later genetic analysis used genome-wide SNP genotypes for about 65% of the 666 donors, treating that subset as a discovery cohort. The later analysis used no new phenotypic data to find candidate immune exposures, relying instead on TCR beta sequences and their occurrence across donors. Along with the roughly 670-subject first cohort, a separate validation cohort of about 110 different subjects was used. The number of typed donors differed by locus: about 620-630 for A, B, C, DRB1 and DQB1; 522 for DQA1; 606 for DPA1; and some 470 for DPB1. The study combined high-throughput TCR immunosequencing, statistical association of individual TCRs with disease status, and machine learning to predict cytomegalovirus infection status. Donor age, sex, ethnicity and CMV serostatus were compiled alongside the repertoire data.

Beyond this particular receptor, the publication reports: A later analysis associated about 17,000 TCR beta sequences with specific HLA alleles at a false discovery rate of 0.05. HLA typing was unavailable for some donors at each locus, so association tests used only the typed subset. A later analysis found that HLA-associated TCR beta chains were more clonally expanded and had lower generation probabilities than equally common non-associated chains. Only TCR beta chains were sequenced in this cohort, and the absence of alpha or paired-chain data limited detectable features. According to a later analysis, most CMV-associated TCR beta chains appeared to be HLA-restricted, and the HLA associations seemed to be driven largely by CMV exposure. V-gene and J-gene trimming of TCR beta chains was associated with a missense DCLRE1C variant in a later genetic analysis, and the association was replicated in an independent cohort. Because counts were too low, 15 or so rarely observed V segments, including chromosome 9 orphons, were excluded from the earlier analysis of about 500 of the donors. Immune exposure information for the cohort was limited to CMV serostatus. Cytomegalovirus status was reported to be diagnosed by the classifier with high specificity and sensitivity in both the original and validation cohorts. Assigning TCR associations to individual alleles was difficult when HLA alleles, especially DR and DQ, strongly co-occurred. In vitro tests confirmed that a few of the cytomegalovirus-associated TCR beta chains recognize cytomegalovirus antigens. Across donors, most TCR sequences were observed very rarely, whereas some public TCRs were present in many individuals. Presence/absence analyses assumed roughly uniform sequencing depth across donors, an assumption that may not hold. Some IMGT-functional V segments, including TRBV6-2 and TRBV6-3, could not be distinguished by the 87-base-pair reads and were therefore excluded. Compared with the roughly 700-donor mean, donors in an Asian-associated ancestry cluster had fewer N-insertions in productive TCRs, according to a later genetic analysis. A cluster of highly shared sequence variants was judged likely to represent a technical artifact of the sequencing pipeline. Linkage disequilibrium might explain the correlated functional status among segregating V segments, but an unknown experimental factor could not be ruled out. According to the authors, the approach could potentially be generalized to other disease states and immunological phenotypes. The study gave a list of about 160 TCR beta chains associated with cytomegalovirus. A further reported finding was that TCR beta sequences accurately predicted the HLA-A and HLA-B alleles for most subjects in the first cohort. Several of the top co-occurrence clusters appeared to be linked to parvovirus B19, influenza, CMV and Epstein-Barr virus, according to a later analysis. An earlier analysis of some 590 of the donors showed that most TCR beta V segments appeared in productive rearrangements either about 90% or about 30% of the time, which broadly matched IMGT annotations. A later analysis found that TCR association rates varied across HLA loci, with DRB1 alleles showing the most associated TCRs and HLA-C alleles the fewest.

The method behind the library was the immunoSEQ multiplex PCR assay. The multiplex PCR relied on a mix of 60 forward primers for TCR Vbeta segments and 13 reverse primers for TCR Jbeta segments. The CDR3 region of rearranged TCR beta genes was amplified from genomic DNA by a multiplex PCR assay. The amplified TCR beta libraries were sequenced on the Illumina HiSeq System as 87-base-pair reads. As for the authors' bioinformatics: In a later analysis, 70 million to 95 million unique TCR beta chains were counted across the 666 repertoires, and approximately 11 million of these chains were shared by at least two donors. To remove PCR and sequencing errors, raw reads were error-corrected and collapsed into unique sequences using a nearest-neighbor algorithm that merged closely related sequences. V, D and J gene segments were assigned by aligning CDR3 sequences to IMGT reference sequences. For a sequence to be retained, a match of at least six nucleotides to both a V gene segment and a J gene segment was required. Rearrangements were classified as productive when the CDR3 lacked stop codons and remained in frame with V and J, and all other rearrangements were classified as non-productive. CDR3 was defined by IMGT convention, running from the second conserved V-encoded cysteine to the conserved J-encoded phenylalanine. The earlier analysis of 500 to 650 of the donors excluded any sequence lacking an unambiguous match to a single V gene segment. In an earlier analysis of approximately 550 of the donors, V segments were called functional above 56.7% productive rearrangements and were called segregating when the between-donor standard deviation exceeded 5%. To diagnose cytomegalovirus status from the catalog of TCR beta chain sequences, a statistical classification framework was built. V and J gene assignment, in a later analysis, came from comparing TCR nucleotide sequences with IMGT/GENE-DB human TR gene sequences. In a later analysis, CDR3 sequences and most-parsimonious VDJ recombination scenarios were assigned using the TCRdist pipeline. In a later analysis, each TCR beta chain was defined by its CDR3 amino acid sequence together with its V-gene family, and reads lacking a unique V-gene family were excluded. As a way to deal with suspected cross-contamination and a sequencing artifact, a later analysis dropped approximately 570 nucleotide sequences that were highly shared and had low generation probability. In a later analysis, a clonal expansion index for each public chain was calculated from normalized within-repertoire ranks of inferred template counts. A later analysis computed generation probabilities with a VDJ recombination model fitted to out-of-frame rearrangements, and checked the results against IGoR. In a later analysis, TCR-TCR, TCR-HLA and TCR-CMV co-occurrence was scored with hypergeometric tests, and a repertoire-size bias correction was applied to TCR pairs. In a later analysis, false discovery rates were estimated by permuting HLA or CMV assignments 20 times. In a later analysis, co-occurring TCRs were grouped using DBSCAN, and TCRdist sequence similarity was added for clustering within HLA-allele-positive subsets. Repertoires with fewer than 30,000 or more than 120,000 public chains were left out of co-occurrence clustering, as were about 5 repertoires with anomalous nucleotide sharing. The table was pulled from immuneACCESS by TCRdb, which kept in-frame rearrangements only. Such tables lose some clones; where checked, under half of the loss comes from unresolved V genes, and the rest has no known cause. Clone size and the V and J calls come from that table; the DNA yielded D and trimming. In all, the sample holds about 140,000 clones, and 73% of those were seen once. Of the sample, 1% to 1.5% falls within the top ten clones.

The cohort was made up of several hundred healthy bone marrow donors. Cohort members were all nominally healthy when sampled, although unrecorded immune exposures were likely present. The donor was CMV seronegative and belonged to the group of approximately 320 seronegative cohort members. A peripheral blood sample was provided by each donor, and peripheral blood mononuclear cells were used for TCR beta sequencing. The Qiagen DNeasy Blood Extraction Kit was used to extract genomic DNA from the blood cell samples. The CDR3 goes from the cysteine to the phenylalanine over 14 residues. Just the 42-base CDR3 DNA is kept, in frame starting at base 1. CDR1 LNHDA and CDR2 SQIVND are derived from the germline V gene (reference sequence). The V end loses 3 bases and the J end loses 4 bases, and a stretch of 12 bases separates them. On this clone: Which antigen it targets is not known. Base qualities are missing; no much larger clone stands one base away.

The chain joins TRBV19 to TRBJ1-1; TRBD1 might be the D gene, on 6 matching bases. This TCR came from a woman between 40 and 55 years old in good health and CMV-seronegative. Sequencing was performed on PBMCs. The CDR3 region reads CASSIWGQGTEAFF. The sequenced DNA: TGTGCCAGTAGTATTTGGGGGCAGGGCACTGAAGCTTTCTTT.